What follows is one TCR beta chain and its context. Its antigen is currently unknown. Samples came from healthy bone marrow donors. Primers: 60 Vbeta forward and 13 Jbeta reverse. The data were produced by immunoSEQ multiplex PCR, yet TCRdb's version contains in-frame clones alone and is incomplete. Of under 200,000 clones listed, around 85% are singletons. The data derive from a study of cytomegalovirus exposure and HLA in healthy donors. Study findings and constraints: An analysis done earlier found most TCR beta V segments productive about 87% or about 30% of the time. Most sequenced TCRs were rare (though some public TCRs occurred in many donors). With further analysis later on, most CMV-associated TCR beta chains appeared HLA-restricted.

The TCR comes from a man aged 35 to 55 in good health and CMV-seronegative. The specimen sequenced was PBMCs.

CDR3 DNA sequence: TGTGCCAGCAGCTTGGCCGAAAAGGGGTGGACTGAAGCTTTCTTT. Amino acid sequence: CASSLAEKGWTEAFF. The gene calls are TRBV5-6 and TRBJ1-1; possibly TRBD1 for D (5 bases). V was trimmed by 0 bases and J by 5 bases, leaving 14 bases between them. The CDR3 contains 15 residues. Germline V gene data show CDR1 as SGHDT and CDR2 as YYEEEE.